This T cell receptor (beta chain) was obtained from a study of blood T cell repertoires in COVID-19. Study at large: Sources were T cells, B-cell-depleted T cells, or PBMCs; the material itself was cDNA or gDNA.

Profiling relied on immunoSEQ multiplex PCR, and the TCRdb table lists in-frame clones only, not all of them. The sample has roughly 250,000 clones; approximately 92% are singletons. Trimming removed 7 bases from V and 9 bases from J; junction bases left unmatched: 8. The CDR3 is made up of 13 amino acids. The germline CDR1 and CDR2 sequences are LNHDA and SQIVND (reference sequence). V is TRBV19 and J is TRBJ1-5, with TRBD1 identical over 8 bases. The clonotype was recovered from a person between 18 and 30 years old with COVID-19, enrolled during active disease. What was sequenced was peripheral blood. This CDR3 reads CASTDGQGMPQHF. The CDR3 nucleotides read TGTGCCAGTACCGACGGACAGGGAATGCCCCAGCATTTT.